A selection of T cell receptor beta chains follows, all from one sample in a study of PD-1 blockade in classical Hodgkin lymphoma. Libraries were prepared by immunoSEQ multiplex PCR; TCRdb keeps only in-frame clonotypes and omits some of them. The profile shows roughly 61,000 clones, around 87% of them singletons. Sequencing used peripheral blood mononuclear cells (PBMCs), obtained at baseline. These receptors all stem from a human donor with classical Hodgkin lymphoma. The CDR3 runs from the conserved cysteine through the conserved F or W. A D gene is named only where the DNA matches it firmly. Size tells how often a clone was seen (once, few, many) or the class of an expanded clone, and some rows leave it out.

d_call	clone_size	v_call	j_call	cdr3_nt	cdr3_aa
-	-	TRBV18	TRBJ1-3	TGTGCCAGCTCACCACAGCTGAACTCCAACTCTGGAAACACCATATATTTT	CASSPQLNSNSGNTIYF
-	-	TRBV6-1	TRBJ1-6	TGTGCCAGCAGTCAAAACGATGAAAGAACCTCACCCCTCCACTTT	CASSQNDERTSPLHF
-	-	TRBV5-4	TRBJ1-1	TGTGCCAGCAGCTTAGGGGGGCGGGGTGACACTGAAGCTTTCTTT	CASSLGGRGDTEAFF
-	-	TRBV7-6	TRBJ2-3	TGTGCCAGCAGCCTACGGACCAGCACAGATACGCAGTATTTT	CASSLRTSTDTQYF
-	-	TRBV19	TRBJ2-5	TGTGCCAGTAGTATAGGATCAGGGTGGGAGACCCAGTACTTC	CASSIGSGWETQYF
-	-	TRBV7-9	TRBJ1-1	TGTGCCAGCAGCTTAGGGTCAGGGAGCACTGAAGCTTTCTTT	CASSLGSGSTEAFF
-	many	TRBV4-2	TRBJ1-2	TGTGCCAGCAGAGGTGAACGGCTTTCAACGTATGGCTACACCTTC	CASRGERLSTYGYTF
-	-	TRBV19	TRBJ1-2	TGTGCCACCACCGGGTCAATCGGGGGGGTTGGTGGCTACACCTTC	CATTGSIGGVGGYTF
-	-	TRBV30	TRBJ1-2	TGTGCCTGGACAGGTGGCTATGGGCGCGGGGTGGTTGGCTACACCTTC	CAWTGGYGRGVVGYTF
-	-	TRBV4-2	TRBJ2-3	TGTGCCAGCAAACTCCAAAGTGCAGGGACAGATACGCAGTATTTT	CASKLQSAGTDTQYF
-	-	TRBV15	TRBJ1-4	TGTGCCACCAGCGAAGCAACTAATGAAAAACTGTTTTTT	CATSEATNEKLFF
-	-	TRBV7-8	TRBJ2-7	TGTGCCAGCAGCTCCCCAAGGGCTGGGGGCCGCCCCTACGAGCAGTACTTC	CASSSPRAGGRPYEQYF
-	-	TRBV5-8	TRBJ1-5	TGTGCCAGCAGCACCCCGGGGAGGAGTCAGCCCCAGCATTTT	CASSTPGRSQPQHF
TRBD1	-	TRBV5-6	TRBJ1-2	TGTGCCAGCAGCTTGGGCCCGGGACAGGGATATGGCTACACCTTC	CASSLGPGQGYGYTF
-	once	TRBV5-8	TRBJ2-6	TGTGCCAGCAGCTGGACCGCTAGTCCTGGGGCCAACGTCCTGACTTTC	CASSWTASPGANVLTF
-	once	TRBV2	TRBJ2-3	TGTGCCAGCAGTGAAGCGCTAAACCTAGCCGAAGATACGCAGTATTTT	CASSEALNLAEDTQYF
-	-	TRBV6-5	TRBJ1-5	TGTGCCAGCAGTAGAGGGACGGTGAATCAGCCCCAGCATTTT	CASSRGTVNQPQHF